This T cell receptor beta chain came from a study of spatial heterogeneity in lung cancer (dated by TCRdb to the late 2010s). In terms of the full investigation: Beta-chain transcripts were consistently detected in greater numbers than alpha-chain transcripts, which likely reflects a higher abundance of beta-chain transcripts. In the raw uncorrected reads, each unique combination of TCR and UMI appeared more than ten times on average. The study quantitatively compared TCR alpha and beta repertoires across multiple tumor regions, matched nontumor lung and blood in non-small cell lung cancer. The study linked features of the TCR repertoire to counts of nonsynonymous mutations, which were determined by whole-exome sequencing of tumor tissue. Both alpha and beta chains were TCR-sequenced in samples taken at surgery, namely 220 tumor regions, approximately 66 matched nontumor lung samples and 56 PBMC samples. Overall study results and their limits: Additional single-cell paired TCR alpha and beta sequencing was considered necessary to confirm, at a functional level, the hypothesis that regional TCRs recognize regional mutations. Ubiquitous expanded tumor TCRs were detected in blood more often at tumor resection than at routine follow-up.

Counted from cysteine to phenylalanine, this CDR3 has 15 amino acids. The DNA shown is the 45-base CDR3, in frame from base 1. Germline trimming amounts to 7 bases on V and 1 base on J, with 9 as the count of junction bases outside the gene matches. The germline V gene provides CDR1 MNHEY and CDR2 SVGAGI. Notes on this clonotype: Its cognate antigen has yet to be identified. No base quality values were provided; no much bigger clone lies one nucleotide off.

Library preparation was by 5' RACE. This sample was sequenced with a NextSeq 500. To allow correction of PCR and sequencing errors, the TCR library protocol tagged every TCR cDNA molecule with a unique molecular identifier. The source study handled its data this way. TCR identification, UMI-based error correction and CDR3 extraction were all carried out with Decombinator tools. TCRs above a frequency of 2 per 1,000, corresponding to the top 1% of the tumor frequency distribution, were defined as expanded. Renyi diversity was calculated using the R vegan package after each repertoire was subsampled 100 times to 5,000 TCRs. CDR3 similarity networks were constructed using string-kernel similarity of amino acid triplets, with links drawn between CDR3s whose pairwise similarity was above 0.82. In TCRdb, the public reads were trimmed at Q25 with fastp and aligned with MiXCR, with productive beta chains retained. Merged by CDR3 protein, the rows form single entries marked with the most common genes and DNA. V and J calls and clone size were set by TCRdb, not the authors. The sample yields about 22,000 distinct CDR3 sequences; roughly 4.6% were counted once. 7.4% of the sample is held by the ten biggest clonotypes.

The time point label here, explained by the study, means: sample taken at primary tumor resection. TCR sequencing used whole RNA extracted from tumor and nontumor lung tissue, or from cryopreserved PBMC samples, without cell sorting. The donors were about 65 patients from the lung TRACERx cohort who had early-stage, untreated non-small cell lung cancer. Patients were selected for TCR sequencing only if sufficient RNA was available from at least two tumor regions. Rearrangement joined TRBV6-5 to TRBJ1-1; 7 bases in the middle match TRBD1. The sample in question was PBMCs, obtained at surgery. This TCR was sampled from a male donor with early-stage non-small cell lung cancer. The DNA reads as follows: TGTGCCAGCAAAACCCTAGGACAGGAGAACACTGAAGCTTTCTTT. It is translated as CASKTLGQENTEAFF.